The source of this T cell receptor beta chain is a study of cytomegalovirus exposure and HLA in healthy donors. Assay: immunoSEQ multiplex PCR; the TCRdb copy retains only in-frame clones and omits some. The sample has fewer than 200,000 clones, 89% seen once; the top ten hold 4% to 4.5%. Study results and limitations: Researchers reported that a few CMV-associated chains were confirmed in vitro as CMV antigen-specific. Both high specificity and high sensitivity reportedly marked the classifier's diagnosis of cytomegalovirus status. The authors listed 150 to 200 TCR beta chains as cytomegalovirus-associated.

The CDR3 runs to 16 residues. Germline CDR1 and CDR2: SNHLY and FYNNEI. The V and J ends lost 7 bases and 1 base respectively, with 17 bases between them. For this clone: The antigen is unknown.

V gene TRBV2 combines with J gene TRBJ2-4; maybe TRBD1 (6 bases). This receptor was identified in a man younger than 30 in good health and CMV-seropositive. The sequenced material came from PBMCs. The CDR3 region has the DNA TGTGCCAGCATCGGTTTGGGGGCTTCCGCCAAAAACATTCAGTACTTC. Residues: CASIGLGASAKNIQYF.